The source of this TCR beta chain is a study of blood T cell repertoires in COVID-19. Study-wide context: Both acute and convalescent COVID-19 samples were obtained from the United States, Italy and Spain.

Measured with immunoSEQ multiplex PCR; TCRdb has only the in-frame clones, and not every one. The top ten hold approximately 3.6% of the sample, which has under 150,000 clones, approximately 79% seen once. V shed 2 bases and J 3 bases; nucleotides not matched to a gene: 9. The germline gives CDR1 MNHEY, CDR2 SVGEGT. The CDR3 is made up of 16 amino acids. The sample consisted of peripheral blood. The rearrangement uses TRBV6-2 or TRBV6-3 and TRBJ1-1; 7 bases are shared with TRBD1. The TCR was taken from a man in his sixties with acute or convalescent COVID-19. CDR3 in DNA: TGTGCCAGCAGTTACGCGACAGGGAAGGGGTACACTGAAGCTTTCTTT. Translating it yields CASSYATGKGYTEAFF.